A selection of T cell receptor beta chains follows, all from one sample in a study of shared clonotypes between healthy human individuals. TCRdb's copy holds only in-frame clones and misses some; the assay was immunoSEQ multiplex PCR. The sample has approximately 2.1 million clones; 90% to 95% are singletons. The sample consisted of naive CD4+ T cells from PBMCs. Source of these receptors: a man aged 18 to 30 in good health. Some clones in this sample may be carry-over from other donors' samples. Each CDR3 is given with its conserved first and last residue. D genes are given only for firm matches. Only part of the rows carry a size: once, few, many, or a class if the clone is expanded.

j_call d_call clone_size v_call cdr3_aa cdr3_nt
TRBJ2-1 - - TRBV7-3 CASSLKGESSYNEQFF TGTGCCAGCAGCTTAAAGGGGGAGAGCTCCTACAATGAGCAGTTCTTC
TRBJ2-7 TRBD1 - TRBV5-1 CASSRTGTGGVEQYF TGCGCCAGCAGCCGGACCGGGACAGGGGGTGTCGAGCAGTACTTC
TRBJ1-2 TRBD1 - TRBV18 CASSLQGANYGYTF TGTGCCAGCTCACTACAGGGGGCTAACTATGGCTACACCTTC
TRBJ1-4 - - TRBV19 CASSIFPTGGYEKLFF TGTGCCAGTAGTATTTTCCCGACAGGTGGTTATGAAAAACTGTTTTTT
TRBJ1-2 TRBD1 few TRBV6-5 CASSRSQGGGGYTF TGTGCCAGCAGCCGCTCCCAGGGGGGTGGTGGCTACACCTTC
TRBJ1-1 - - TRBV6-5 CASSYTPGHLGTEAFF TGTGCCAGCAGTTACACCCCGGGCCACCTGGGCACTGAAGCTTTCTTT
TRBJ2-2 TRBD1 - TRBV4-1 CASSQTVGKGAWELFF TGCGCCAGCAGCCAAACGGTGGGGAAGGGGGCCTGGGAGCTGTTTTTT
TRBJ2-2 - - TRBV7-9 CASSFRGTGELFF TGTGCCAGCAGCTTCCGGGGCACCGGGGAGCTGTTTTTT
TRBJ1-2 TRBD1 - TRBV28 CASSTTGGHGYTF TGTGCCAGCAGTACAACAGGGGGCCATGGCTACACCTTC
TRBJ2-3 - - TRBV7-9 CASSHGREGNTDTQYF TGTGCCAGCAGCCACGGCAGGGAAGGTAACACAGATACGCAGTATTTT
TRBJ1-2 - few TRBV19 CASSSTERYGYTF TGTGCCAGTAGTTCGACAGAACGCTATGGCTACACCTTC
TRBJ1-1 TRBD1 - TRBV27 CASSLTIADRGRTEAFF TGTGCCAGCAGTTTGACCATCGCCGACAGGGGGCGCACTGAAGCTTTCTTT
TRBJ2-1 - once TRBV11-2 CASSLGPEQFF TGTGCCAGCAGCTTAGGCCCCGAGCAGTTCTTC
TRBJ2-7 TRBD1 once TRBV27 CATSRLGTGPYEQYF TGTGCCACCTCAAGGTTGGGGACAGGCCCCTACGAGCAGTACTTC
TRBJ1-1 - - TRBV5-6 CASSERPGGNTEAFF TGTGCCAGCAGCGAGCGACCCGGGGGGAACACTGAAGCTTTCTTT
TRBJ2-5 - - TRBV6-6 CASSYGQQETQYF TGTGCCAGCAGTTACGGACAGCAAGAGACCCAGTACTTC
TRBJ1-5 - - TRBV18 CASSPQGDGQPQHF TGTGCCAGCTCACCACAGGGGGACGGTCAGCCCCAGCATTTT
TRBJ2-5 TRBD1 - TRBV28 CASKKGQGGLKTQYF TGTGCCAGCAAAAAAGGACAGGGTGGTTTAAAGACCCAGTACTTC
TRBJ2-1 TRBD1 once TRBV5-3 CARSLGDRVGHEQFF TGTGCCAGAAGCTTGGGGGACAGGGTGGGACATGAGCAGTTCTTC